These 18 T cell receptor beta chains originate from one sample sequenced in a study of cytomegalovirus exposure and HLA in healthy donors. The PCR contained 60 Vbeta and 13 Jbeta primers. Profiling relied on immunoSEQ multiplex PCR, and the TCRdb table lists in-frame clones only, not all of them. The sample carries 120,000 to 150,000 clones, roughly 79% recorded once. Sequenced input: PBMCs. The receptor source for this set is a male donor in good health and CMV-seronegative.

The rearrangement uses TRBV5-4 and TRBJ1-2; 8 bases are a match to TRBD1. V was clipped by 0 bases and J by 8 bases; unmatched bases: 15. The germline V gene has CDR1 SGHNT and CDR2 YYREEE (reference sequence). There are 17 residues in the CDR3. CDR3 DNA sequence: TGTGCCAGCAGCTTGGGGACAGGGACGCAGGGGCGGAGGGGCTACACCTTC. It specifies CASSLGTGTQGRRGYTF.

This rearrangement joins TRBV6-6 to TRBJ1-2, with D maybe TRBD1 (5 bases). The CDR3 spans 12 residues. Germline assignment: CDR1 MNHNY and CDR2 SVGAGI (reference sequence). Trimming cost V 5 bases and J 4 bases, with 8 bases left between them. The CDR3 DNA sequence: TGTGCCAGCAGTAAGGACACCTATGGCTACACCTTC. It specifies CASSKDTYGYTF.

There are a few counts of this clone. CDR3 DNA: TGTGCCAGCAGCATAGGAACAGACTACGAGCAGTACTTC. Residues: CASSIGTDYEQYF. V is TRBV11-2 and J is TRBJ2-7; no firm D call. Trimming cost V 5 bases and J 3 bases, with 11 bases left between them. The length of the CDR3 is 13 residues. In germline, CDR1 is SGHAT, CDR2 FQNNGV.

The chain has TRBV7-2 and TRBJ2-3, with D perhaps TRBD1 (5 bases). The CDR3 spans 14 residues. The germline V and J ends were trimmed by 3 bases and 0 bases, with 7 bases remaining between them. Germline V gives CDR1 SGHTA, CDR2 FQGNSA. The CDR3 nucleotides are TGTGCCAGCAGCTTCGACAGTAGCACAGATACGCAGTATTTT. It translates to CASSFDSSTDTQYF.

The table lists this clone with a count of one. The chain links TRBV20-1 to TRBJ2-7, with 7 bases lining up with TRBD2. The CDR3 is made up of 11 amino acids. Germline-derived CDR1 and CDR2 are DFQATT and SNEGSKA (reference sequence). In DNA, the CDR3 is TGCTCTGGGGGGGACGGAGAGGAGCAGTACTTC. Protein: CSGGDGEEQYF.

The rearrangement links TRBV5-1 to TRBJ2-5, with D possibly TRBD2 on 5 matching bases. Trimming shortened V by 0 bases and J by 0 bases, and 12 bases separated the two germline ends. The CDR3 is 16 amino acids. Germline assignment: CDR1 SGHRS and CDR2 YFSETQ. Here the CDR3 DNA reads TGCGCCAGCAGCTTGGGCAACAGCGGCTACCAAGAGACCCAGTACTTC. As protein: CASSLGNSGYQETQYF.

The chain is built from TRBV30 and TRBJ2-1; TRBD2 agrees at 7 bases. Germline-derived CDR1 and CDR2 are GTSNPN and SVGIG (reference sequence). The CDR3 runs to 11 residues. The trim removed 1 base at V and 14 bases at J, leaving 5 bases unmatched. CDR3 coding DNA: TGTGCCTGGAGTGACGGGGCGGGGGAGTTCTTC. This encodes CAWSDGAGEFF.

V and J are TRBV11-1 and TRBJ2-7, with D possibly being TRBD1 (6 bases). The CDR3 runs to 13 residues. The ends were cut back, 3 bases at V and 4 bases at J, with 10 bases in the middle. CDR1 and CDR2 (germline): SGHAT, FQDESV (reference sequence). The CDR3 reads CASSLDRSYEQYF. The CDR3 nucleotides are TGTGCCAGCAGCTTGGACAGATCATACGAGCAGTACTTC.

In nucleotides, the CDR3 is TGTGCCAGCAGTGAAGCAGGTGTCGGGGACAGGGAAGCTTTCTTT. This encodes CASSEAGVGDREAFF. The chain is built from TRBV6-1 and TRBJ1-1, with 8 bases matching TRBD1. The CDR3 consists of 15 residues. Trimming took 0 bases from V and 8 from J; bases not matched to a gene: 8. Germline CDR1 is MNHNS and CDR2 is SASEGT.

This sequence joins TRBV30 and TRBJ2-1, with 12 positions matching TRBD2. The germline CDR1 and CDR2 sequences are GTSNPN and SVGIG (reference sequence). J gave up 0 bases and V 5 bases, and 17 bases lay outside the gene matches. The CDR3 extends over 20 amino acids. The CDR3 nucleotides read TGTGCCTGGCGCCTGATGTTCGGGACTAGCGGGTTCAGCTCCTACAATGAGCAGTTCTTC. Protein product: CAWRLMFGTSGFSSYNEQFF.

The chain uses TRBV6-5 and TRBJ1-1, with D possibly matching TRBD1 (6 bases). Germline V lookup: CDR1 MNHEY, CDR2 SVGAGI. Trimming shortened V by 4 bases and J by 6 bases, and 15 bases separated the two germline ends. The CDR3 sequence is 14 residues long. CDR3 coding DNA: TGTGCCAGCAGTTTCTCTCAGGGGCAGTCTGAAGCTTTCTTT. This codes for CASSFSQGQSEAFF.

The gene calls are TRBV7-9 and TRBJ1-2, with D unresolved. This CDR3 has 14 residues. Trimming shortened V by 2 bases and J by 9 bases, and 16 bases separated the two germline ends. Looked up from germline, CDR1 is SEHNR and CDR2 is FQNEAQ (reference sequence). The CDR3 loop reads CASSLYSPIVSYTF. The CDR3 DNA follows: TGTGCCAGCAGCTTATACTCCCCGATTGTTAGCTACACCTTC.

The chain links TRBV13 to TRBJ2-5; 11 bases are a match to TRBD2. Losses at the gene ends were 5 bases for V and 2 bases for J; bases not matched to a gene: 7. CDR1 is PRHDT, CDR2 FYEKMQ, per germline (reference sequence). The CDR3 has 16 amino acids. The CDR3: CASSTVLAGVQETQYF. Here the CDR3 DNA reads TGTGCCAGCAGCACAGTACTAGCGGGGGTACAAGAGACCCAGTACTTC.

The count of this clone is one. The chain recombines TRBV6-5 with TRBJ1-1, with D unresolved. The CDR3 sequence is 14 residues long. CDR1 and CDR2 (germline): MNHEY, SVGAGI. Trimming took off 3 bases at V and 2 bases at J, with 10 bases between the two ends. This CDR3 is CASSYREINTEAFF. The DNA of the CDR3 is TGTGCCAGCAGTTATCGTGAGATTAACACTGAAGCTTTCTTT.

This clone was seen just once. The chain carries TRBV11-3 and TRBJ2-6; D is undetermined. The CDR3 length is 13 residues. Germline values: CDR1 SGHNT, CDR2 YENEEA. The V end was cut by 5 bases, the J end by 3 bases, with 5 bases between. CDR3 residues: CASSPYGANVLTF. The CDR3 bases are TGTGCCAGCAGCCCCTATGGGGCCAACGTCCTGACTTTC. The full variable domain, rest sourced from reference TRBV11-3 and TRBJ2-6, is EAGVVQSPRYKIIEKKQPVAFWCNPISGHNTLYWYLQNLGQGPELLIRYENEEAVDDSQLPKDRFSAERLKGVDSTLKIQPAELGDSAVYLCASSPYGANVLTFGAGSRLTVL.

The rearrangement links TRBV30 to TRBJ2-3, with D perhaps matching TRBD1 (6 bases). Germline-derived CDR1 and CDR2 are GTSNPN and SVGIG (reference sequence). This CDR3 has 14 residues. V was cut by 6 bases and J by 0 bases, with 13 bases left in between. The CDR3 is CACVQGSSTDTQYF. Written as DNA, the CDR3 is TGTGCCTGCGTACAGGGTTCTAGCACAGATACGCAGTATTTT.

This chain's CDR3 is CASSALLAGSPWGQFF. The CDR3 DNA follows: TGTGCCAGCAGCGCCCTACTAGCGGGATCTCCTTGGGGGCAGTTCTTC. This sequence joins TRBV9 and TRBJ2-1, with 10 bases lining up with TRBD2. Germline CDR1 is SGDLS and CDR2 is YYNGEE. Trimming at V came to 3 bases and at J to 12 bases, leaving 15 bases not matched to a gene. This CDR3 is 16 amino acids long. The variable domain in full, with the rest retrieved from reference TRBV9 and TRBJ2-1, is DSGVTQTPKHLITATGQRVTLRCSPRSGDLSVYWYQQSLDQGLQFLIQYYNGEERAKGNILERFSAQQFPDLHSELNLSSLELGDSALYFCASSALLAGSPWGQFFGPGTRLTVL.

Details on this clone: The same CDR3 arises from other DNA sequences in this sample as well. J is TRBJ2-5 and V is TRBV7-9; D is perhaps TRBD1 (6 bases). This CDR3 has 14 amino acids. Trimming removed 5 bases at V and 8 bases at J, with 18 bases between. Germline assignment: CDR1 SEHNR and CDR2 FQNEAQ (reference sequence). The CDR3 DNA sequence: TGTGCCAGCAGCCCCTGGGACATGATCGGAACCCAGTACTTC. It translates to CASSPWDMIGTQYF.